This TCR beta chain is drawn from a study of blood T cell repertoires in COVID-19. On the study more broadly: The United States, Italy and Spain provided the acute and convalescent COVID-19 samples. T cells, B-cell-depleted T cells, or PBMCs supplied cDNA or gDNA.

As originally analysed: Reference gene primer amplification gave estimated nucleated cell counts. Clones were read by immunoSEQ multiplex PCR, and TCRdb kept only the in-frame ones, dropping some. The V and J calls and the clone size are those of that table, but D and trimming were determined from the DNA. The sample lists 25,000 to 30,000 clones, around four fifths occurring once. V gave up 0 bases and J gave up 6 bases; unmatched junction bases: 2. The V gene's germline CDR1 is SGHTA and CDR2 FQGNSA. The CDR3 has 15 residues. This chain links TRBV7-2 with TRBJ2-1; TRBD2 agrees at 10 bases. The TCR was taken from a man in his 70s with acute or convalescent COVID-19. Specimen: peripheral blood. The CDR3 reads CASSLASGRPNEQFF. DNA for the CDR3: TGTGCCAGCAGCTTAGCTAGCGGGAGGCCCAATGAGCAGTTCTTC. The full variable domain, in which reference TRBV7-2 and TRBJ2-1 provide the parts outside the CDR3, is GAGVSQSPSNKVTEKGKDVELRCDPISGHTALYWYRQSLGQGLEFLIYFQGNSAPDKSGLPSDRFSAERTGGSVSTLTIQRTQQEDSAVYLCASSLASGRPNEQFFGPGTRLTVL.